This TCR beta chain was identified in a study of blood T cell repertoires in COVID-19. Whole-study context: Samples taken during acute and convalescent COVID-19 were collected in the United States, Italy and Spain. PBMCs, B-cell-depleted T cells, or T cells provided the cDNA or gDNA that made up the material.

The table lists this clone with a few counts. Original handling: Amplifying reference gene primers gave estimates of nucleated cell counts. TCRdb's table, derived via immunoSEQ multiplex PCR, lists solely in-frame clones and lacks some. V and J calls and clone size are copied from that table; D and trimming were computed from the DNA. The table shows about 300,000 clones, with 85% to 90% occurring only once. It was during active infection that Seattle patients were enrolled and then longitudinally followed. The source of this sequence is a woman aged 50 to 65 with COVID-19, enrolled during active disease. Sequencing used peripheral blood.

For the CDR3, the DNA is TGCGCCAGCAGCTTGACTTTAACTAATGAAAAACTGTTTTTT. It yields the protein CASSLTLTNEKLFF. The chain is built from TRBV5-1 and TRBJ1-4; D unclear. This CDR3 region has 14 residues. Germline-derived CDR1 and CDR2 are SGHRS and YFSETQ. V was shortened by 1 base and J by 1 base, with 5 bases between the two germline ends.